This TCR beta chain was captured in a study of blood T cells in healthy people across ages. Broader study findings: Unsorted PBMCs prevented conclusive naive versus antigen-experienced comparison.

Trimming cost V 2 bases and J 6 bases, with 5 bases left between them. Germline lookup yields CDR1 MGHDK and CDR2 SYGVNS. The CDR3 is made up of 12 amino acids. This clonotype was picked up a small number of times. Its specificity is not known. Sample-barcoded 5' priming and a J-beta primer mix drove a second PCR of about 7 to 11 cycles. Template switching added a 12-random-nucleotide identifier to every cDNA molecule. TCRdb analysed the 5' RACE reads with MiXCR anew, one entry per CDR3 protein. The sample yields fewer than 1,000,000 distinct CDR3 sequences, about 47% seen once. Sample: blood. The V gene is TRBV25-1, the J gene TRBJ2-1; TRBD1 might be the D (5 bases). The receptor comes from an elderly man in good health. CDR3 sequence (DNA): TGTGCCAGCAGTGAACAGGGCAATGAGCAGTTCTTC. Residues: CASSEQGNEQFF.